This TCR beta chain was found in a study of post-analysis software for immune sequencing data. Overall study context: Recorded disease courses covered relapsing-remitting, secondary progressive and progressive-relapsing multiple sclerosis. Some patients had no subtype annotation. Study results and limitations: Normalized Chao1 diversity in multiple sclerosis patients fell significantly below that of controls. TRBV5-6, TRBV5-1 and TRBV20-1 belonged to a set of a handful of TRBV segments that were more frequent in patients than controls.

There are a few counts of this clonotype. Antigen specificity is unknown. V dropped 0 bases and J dropped 1 base, with 16 bases sitting between them. CDR1 is SQVTM and CDR2 is ANQGSEA in the germline V gene. The CDR3 consists of 17 residues. TCR beta libraries were prepared from cDNA with unique molecular identifiers. Starting from about 0.94 to 9.7 million T cells, the study yielded 460,000 or so cDNA molecules. TCRdb redid the calling of the PCR reads with MiXCR, one entry per CDR3 protein. The sample holds about 770,000 distinct CDR3 sequences, 40% to 55% seen once. The TCR sequence derives from a girl aged 10 to 17 with multiple sclerosis. The chain uses TRBV29-1 and TRBJ2-1; D gene unclear. The sequenced sample was blood. The CDR3 DNA follows: TGCAGCGTTGAAGACGAAAGTAGGGCTCAATCCTACAATGAGCAGTTCTTC. Translated: CSVEDESRAQSYNEQFF.